Sequencing of this TCR beta chain was carried out in a study of T cells in pancreatic ductal adenocarcinoma. Worth noting for this clone: Its antigen is as yet unknown.

This CDR3 is built from 15 residues. Germline CDR1 SGHRS, CDR2 YFSETQ. Deletions cut 1 base from V and 3 bases from J, with 12 bases between. Study findings and constraints: Results skew toward the minority of patients with early-stage disease. Tumor samples had fewer productive templates and approximately 8-fold fewer unique clonotypes than blood.

Surgery without prior neoadjuvant therapy was the treatment of the selected pancreatic ductal adenocarcinoma patients. Profiled with immunoSEQ multiplex PCR; TCRdb holds only in-frame clones, not every one. The sample holds more than 85,000 clones; around 96% are singletons and the top ten take roughly 3.1%. This chain joins TRBV5-1 and TRBJ2-3; D is perhaps TRBD2 (6 bases). The sequencing input was PBMCs. This clonotype was obtained from a human donor with pancreatic ductal adenocarcinoma. The CDR3 spells CASSLSGLRTDTQYF. CDR3 DNA: TGCGCCAGCAGCTTGTCGGGACTGAGAACAGATACGCAGTATTTT.